This is a list of T cell receptor beta chains from one sample in a study of blood T cell repertoires in COVID-19. Using immunoSEQ multiplex PCR, the repertoire was profiled, and TCRdb retains in-frame clones only, with some absent. The sample lists 100,000 to 150,000 clones, around 87% occurring once. Sequencing input: peripheral blood. These receptors originate from a woman aged 60-70 years with acute or convalescent COVID-19. CDR3s include the opening cysteine and the closing phenylalanine or tryptophan. D genes are given only for firm matches. Not every row has a clone size; where given, it reads once, few, many or a size class.

NA | TRBJ1-1 | NA | TRBV6-5 | TGTGCCAGCAGCTCCAGGACTGAAGCTTTCTTT | CASSSRTEAFF
NA | TRBJ2-4 | NA | TRBV27 | TGTGCCAGCAGTTTGACTATAGCCAAAAACATTCAGTACTTC | CASSLTIAKNIQYF
NA | TRBJ1-1 | NA | TRBV6-5 | TGTGCCAGCAGTCCATCCACAGGGAGCGCTGAAGCTTTCTTT | CASSPSTGSAEAFF
NA | TRBJ2-1 | TRBD2 | TRBV9 | TGTGCCAGCAGCGTAGTGACTAGCGGAGGTGAGCAGTTCTTC | CASSVVTSGGEQFF
NA | TRBJ1-5 | NA | TRBV12-2 | TGTGCAAGTCGCCCCCAGGGAGGGGCTTGGAGATATAGCAATCAGCCCCAGCATTTT | CASRPQGGAWRYSNQPQHF
once | TRBJ1-1 | TRBD1 | TRBV19 | TGTGCCAGTAGTCTCCTTGACAGGGCTGAAGCTTTCTTT | CASSLLDRAEAFF
NA | TRBJ1-1 | NA | TRBV5-1 | TGCGCCAGCAGCTTAGACACCTTGAACACTGAAGCTTTCTTT | CASSLDTLNTEAFF
once | TRBJ1-2 | NA | TRBV13 | TGTGCCAGCACCATGGGGACGAGGGGGGGTCGAGGCTACACCTTC | CASTMGTRGGRGYTF
NA | TRBJ1-6 | NA | TRBV2 | TGTGCCAGCAGTACACAGGGAGAACGGAATTCACCCCTCCACTTT | CASSTQGERNSPLHF
NA | TRBJ2-6 | TRBD2 | TRBV9 | TGTGCCAGCAGCCCCCGGGCTAGCGGGAGAACAGGGGCCAACGTCCTGACTTTC | CASSPRASGRTGANVLTF
NA | TRBJ2-2 | NA | TRBV5-4 | TGTGCCAGCAGCCATCGTAGTGTAGTTACCGGGGAGCTGTTTTTT | CASSHRSVVTGELFF
NA | TRBJ1-5 | NA | TRBV2 | TGTGCCAGCAGTGATGGAGGGTTAAGCAATCAGCCCCAGCATTTT | CASSDGGLSNQPQHF
once | TRBJ2-3 | TRBD2 | TRBV9 | TGTGCCAGCAGCGTAAGAGCGGGAGCGGCAGATACGCAGTATTTT | CASSVRAGAADTQYF
once | TRBJ1-2 | NA | TRBV19 | TGTGCCAGCCACAGGGAGGGTTTCTATGGCTACACCTTC | CASHREGFYGYTF
NA | TRBJ1-3 | TRBD1 | TRBV7-6 | TGTGCCAGCAGCCCCGGGACAGGCAATTCGCTATCTGGAAACACCATATATTTT | CASSPGTGNSLSGNTIYF
NA | TRBJ1-2 | NA | TRBV28 | TGTGCCAGCAGTTTACCGCCGGGACATCCCAACTATGGCTACACCTTC | CASSLPPGHPNYGYTF
once | TRBJ1-4 | TRBD1 | TRBV15 | TGTGCCACCAGCAGGGAGAAAACAGGGACAGCAAAACTGTTTTTT | CATSREKTGTAKLFF
NA | TRBJ2-2 | NA | TRBV27 | TGTGCCAGCAGTTTACAAGCGGTTACGAACACCGGGGAGCTGTTTTTT | CASSLQAVTNTGELFF
NA | TRBJ2-1 | TRBD2 | TRBV19 | TGTGCCAGTAGAACTACTAGCGGGAGTGGAGAGCAGTTCTTC | CASRTTSGSGEQFF
NA | TRBJ1-1 | NA | TRBV9 | TGTGCCAGCAGCGTACATGCGGCGAACACTGAAGCTTTCTTT | CASSVHAANTEAFF
NA | TRBJ2-2 | NA | TRBV30 | TGTGCCTGGAGTGTAGGGGTTCTCACCGGGGAGCTGTTTTTT | CAWSVGVLTGELFF
NA | TRBJ1-1 | NA | TRBV5-8 | TGTGCCAGCAGCTGGGACTACAGACAGAGGGGCACTGAAGCTTTCTTT | CASSWDYRQRGTEAFF
NA | TRBJ2-1 | TRBD1 | TRBV30 | TGTGCCTGGAGTGGGACAGGGGTCGGGGAGCAGTTCTTC | CAWSGTGVGEQFF
NA | TRBJ2-1 | TRBD2 | TRBV5-1 | TGCGCCAGCAGCTTGGCTAGCGGCTACAATGAGCAGTTCTTC | CASSLASGYNEQFF
NA | TRBJ2-3 | NA | TRBV28 | TGTGCCAGCAGTTTGCTCTACACAGATACGCAGTATTTT | CASSLLYTDTQYF
NA | TRBJ2-7 | TRBD1 | TRBV11-2 | TGTGCCAGCAGCTGGGGGACAGGGCCCTACGAGCAGTACTTC | CASSWGTGPYEQYF
NA | TRBJ2-7 | NA | TRBV5-1 | TGCGCCAGCAGCTTGGGGTCTACCTACGAGCAGTACTTC | CASSLGSTYEQYF
NA | TRBJ1-6 | TRBD1 | TRBV10-1 | TGCGCCAGCGGATCCGGACAGGGAGGCTCACCCCTCCACTTT | CASGSGQGGSPLHF
NA | TRBJ2-5 | TRBD2 | TRBV5-1 | TGCGCCAGCAGCTTGAGCACTAGCGGGCTCCAAGAGACCCAGTACTTC | CASSLSTSGLQETQYF
NA | TRBJ2-3 | NA | TRBV6-1 | TGTGCCAGCAGTGATAGGGGCCTTCTAAACACAGATACGCAGTATTTT | CASSDRGLLNTDTQYF
NA | TRBJ2-7 | TRBD2 | TRBV7-9 | TGTGCCAGCAGCGTCTCTTGGGAGGGCGAGCAGTACTTC | CASSVSWEGEQYF
NA | TRBJ2-1 | TRBD2 | TRBV11-2 | TGTGCCAGCAGCCTGACTAGCGGGGGATTTTACAATGAGCAGTTCTTC | CASSLTSGGFYNEQFF
NA | TRBJ1-5 | NA | TRBV30 | TGTGCCTGGAGTACCAATTTCGCAGGTAGCAATCAGCCCCAGCATTTT | CAWSTNFAGSNQPQHF